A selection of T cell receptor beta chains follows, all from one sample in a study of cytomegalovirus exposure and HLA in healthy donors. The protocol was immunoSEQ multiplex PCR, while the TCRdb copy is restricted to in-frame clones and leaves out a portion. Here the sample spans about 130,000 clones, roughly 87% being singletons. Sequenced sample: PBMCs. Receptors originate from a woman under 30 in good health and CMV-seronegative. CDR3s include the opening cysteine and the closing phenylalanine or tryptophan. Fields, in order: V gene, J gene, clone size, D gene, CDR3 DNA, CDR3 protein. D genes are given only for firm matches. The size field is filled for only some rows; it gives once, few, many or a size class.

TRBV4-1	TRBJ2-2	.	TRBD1	TGCGCCAGCAGCCGGGACAGGGGGATTGACACCGGGGAGCTGTTTTTT	CASSRDRGIDTGELFF
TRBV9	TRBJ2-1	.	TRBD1	TGTGCCAGCAGCCCCGGGACAGGGGATTACAATGAGCAGTTCTTC	CASSPGTGDYNEQFF
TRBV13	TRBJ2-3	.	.	TGTGCCAGCAGCTTGGTAGGGGGGGCCAGAGATACGCAGTATTTT	CASSLVGGARDTQYF
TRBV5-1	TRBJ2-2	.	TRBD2	TGCGCCAGCAGCCTAGCGGGGGCTTACACCGGGGAGCTGTTTTTT	CASSLAGAYTGELFF
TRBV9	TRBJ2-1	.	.	TGTGCCAGCAGCGTAGCTAGCAATGAGCAGTTCTTC	CASSVASNEQFF
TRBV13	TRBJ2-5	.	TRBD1	TGTGCCAGCAGCTTAAAGGACAGGGGGCTCGGAGAGACCCAGTACTTC	CASSLKDRGLGETQYF
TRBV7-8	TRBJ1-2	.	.	TGTGCCAGCAGCTTAGTGTTGGGGCGCGTTAACACCTTC	CASSLVLGRVNTF
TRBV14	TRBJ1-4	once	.	TGTGCCAGCAGCCAAGGAGGGACATGGGGTGAAAAACTGTTTTTT	CASSQGGTWGEKLFF
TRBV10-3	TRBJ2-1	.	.	TGTGCCCACCGTGGGGGCGATGAGCAGTTCTTC	CAHRGGDEQFF
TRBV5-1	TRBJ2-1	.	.	TGCGCCAGCAGCATTGACAGCTACAATGAGCAGTTCTTC	CASSIDSYNEQFF
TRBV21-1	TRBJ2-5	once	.	TGTGCCAGCAGCAGACGGGGGGGAGGAGAGACCCAGTACTTC	CASSRRGGGETQYF
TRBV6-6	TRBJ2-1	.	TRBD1	TGTGCCAGCATTAGCAGGGGGAATGAGCAGTTCTTC	CASISRGNEQFF
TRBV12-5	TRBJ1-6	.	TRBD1	TGTGCTAGTGGACTAACAGGGGGGGCTTCACCCCTCCACTTT	CASGLTGGASPLHF
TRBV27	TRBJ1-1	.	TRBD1	TGTGCCAGCAGTTCCTCCGGGACAGTAACTGAAGCTTTCTTT	CASSSSGTVTEAFF
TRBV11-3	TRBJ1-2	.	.	TGTGCCAGCAGCTTAGTGGGGGGAAGTGGTAACTATGGCTACACCTTC	CASSLVGGSGNYGYTF
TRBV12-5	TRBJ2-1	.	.	TGTGCTAGTGCCCCCGGGAGATACAATGAGCAGTTCTTC	CASAPGRYNEQFF
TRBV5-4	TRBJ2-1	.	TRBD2	TGTGCCAGCAAAAAGAGCGGGGTATCCTACAATGAGCAGTTCTTC	CASKKSGVSYNEQFF
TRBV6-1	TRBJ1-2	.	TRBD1	TGTGCCAGCAGTGAAGGTCTGGGACAGGGGTATGGCTACACCTTC	CASSEGLGQGYGYTF
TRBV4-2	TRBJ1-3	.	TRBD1	TGTGCCAGCAGCTCGGGGACAGGGGCAAGAAACACCATATATTTT	CASSSGTGARNTIYF
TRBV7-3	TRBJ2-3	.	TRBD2	TGTGCCAGCAGCTTAGGCTCCGGGACTAGCGGGGGGGCTTTAGATACGCAGTATTTT	CASSLGSGTSGGALDTQYF
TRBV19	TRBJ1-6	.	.	TGTGCCAGTAGTATCTCTAGGGGAAATTCACCCCTCCACTTT	CASSISRGNSPLHF
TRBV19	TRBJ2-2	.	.	TGTGCCAGCCTGACAGGAGAATATACCGCGAACACCGGGGAGCTGTTTTTT	CASLTGEYTANTGELFF
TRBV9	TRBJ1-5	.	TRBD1	TGTGCCAGCAGCATGGGACAGAGAGATCAGCCCCAGCATTTT	CASSMGQRDQPQHF
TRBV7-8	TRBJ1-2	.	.	TGTGCCAGCAGCTTAGCTTTCACGGGGGGTGGCTACACCTTC	CASSLAFTGGGYTF
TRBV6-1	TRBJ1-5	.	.	TGTGCCAGCGACTTAAGCAATCAGCCCCAGCATTTT	CASDLSNQPQHF
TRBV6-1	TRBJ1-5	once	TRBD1	TGTGCCAGCAGTGAATCGACAGGGGGCGGGAAGCCCCAGCATTTT	CASSESTGGGKPQHF
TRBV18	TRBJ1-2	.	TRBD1	TGTGCCAGCTCACCGGGGACAGGGGTCCGATATGGCTACACCTTC	CASSPGTGVRYGYTF
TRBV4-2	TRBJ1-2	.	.	TGTGCCAGCAGCCCGATGGGCGGGGTGGGCTATGGCTACACCTTC	CASSPMGGVGYGYTF
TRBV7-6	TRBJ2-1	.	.	TGTGCCAGCAGCTTAGAACGAGGTCTCAGCTCCTACAATGAGCAGTTCTTC	CASSLERGLSSYNEQFF
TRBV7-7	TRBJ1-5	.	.	TGTGCTAGCAGCTCAGGGGTCCATCAGCCCCAGCATTTT	CASSSGVHQPQHF